These T cell receptor beta chains were read from a single sample in a study of blood T cell repertoires in COVID-19. Libraries were prepared by immunoSEQ multiplex PCR; TCRdb keeps only in-frame clonotypes and omits some of them. Of 100,000 to 150,000 clones listed, more than 80% were seen once; the top ten hold around 3.3%. The specimen sequenced was peripheral blood. The origin of the receptors is a woman of 80 years or more with COVID-19, enrolled during active disease. Each CDR3 is given with its conserved first and last residue. D genes are given only for firm matches. Size values are once, few and many counts, or a class for expanded clones, and some rows have none.

-	11	TRBV7-9	-	TRBJ1-4	CASSLTEKLFF	TGTGCCAGCAGCTTAACAGAAAAACTGTTTTTT
TRBD2	13	TRBV6-6	-	TRBJ2-7	CASSYSGTSGWYF	TGTGCCAGCAGTTACTCAGGGACTAGCGGTTGGTACTTC
-	17	TRBV2	-	TRBJ1-5	CASTPGRAFGANQPQHF	TGTGCCAGCACTCCAGGACGGGCGTTTGGGGCCAATCAGCCCCAGCATTTT
TRBD2	16	TRBV28	once	TRBJ2-7	CASSLGVAGGQNEQYF	TGTGCCAGCAGTTTAGGGGTAGCGGGAGGCCAGAACGAGCAGTACTTC
TRBD1	14	TRBV7-8	once	TRBJ1-4	CASSIDRASGKLFF	TGTGCCAGCAGCATTGACAGGGCGTCCGGAAAACTGTTTTTT
TRBD2	15	TRBV19	once	TRBJ2-7	CASSIRLAGTYEQYF	TGTGCCAGTAGTATCCGACTAGCGGGAACCTACGAGCAGTACTTC
TRBD2	13	TRBV19	once	TRBJ2-7	CASSIGGGYEQYF	TGTGCCAGTAGTATCGGGGGAGGGTACGAGCAGTACTTC
-	12	TRBV7-9	-	TRBJ2-7	CASSLEQYEQYF	TGTGCCAGCAGCTTAGAACAGTACGAGCAGTACTTC
TRBD2	19	TRBV5-6	-	TRBJ2-7	CASSLPAGLAGDLSYGQYF	TGTGCCAGCAGCTTGCCAGCGGGACTAGCGGGAGACCTCTCCTACGGGCAGTACTTC
-	15	TRBV9	-	TRBJ2-1	CASSPRLGASNEQFF	TGTGCCAGCAGCCCTCGATTAGGGGCCTCAAATGAGCAGTTCTTC
TRBD1	14	TRBV7-2	-	TRBJ1-5	CASSLDSGGQPQHF	TGTGCCAGCAGCTTAGATTCAGGGGGTCAGCCCCAGCATTTT
TRBD1	13	TRBV28	-	TRBJ2-5	CASSLWTGETQYF	TGTGCCAGCAGTCTATGGACAGGAGAGACCCAGTACTTC
TRBD1	15	TRBV15	-	TRBJ1-2	CATSRETGSYYGYTF	TGTGCCACCAGCAGAGAGACAGGGTCGTACTATGGCTACACCTTC
-	14	TRBV7-2	-	TRBJ1-1	CASSSPTQNTEAFF	TGTGCCAGCAGCTCCCCGACACAAAACACTGAAGCTTTCTTT
-	13	TRBV2	-	TRBJ1-1	CASSVDRGTEAFF	TGTGCCAGCAGTGTGGATCGAGGCACTGAAGCTTTCTTT
-	16	TRBV6-5	-	TRBJ2-3	CASSYSSRQGVDTQYF	TGTGCCAGCAGTTACTCATCGCGGCAGGGCGTAGATACGCAGTATTTT
TRBD1	15	TRBV6-5	-	TRBJ2-2	CASSYEGTVTGELFF	TGTGCCAGCAGTTACGAAGGGACAGTCACCGGGGAGCTGTTTTTT
TRBD2	15	TRBV7-2	-	TRBJ2-7	CASSLMGLAIYEQYF	TGTGCCAGCAGCTTAATGGGACTAGCCATCTACGAGCAGTACTTC
-	15	TRBV7-2	-	TRBJ2-7	CASSLSSQGTYEQYF	TGTGCCAGCAGCTTGTCGAGCCAGGGAACCTACGAGCAGTACTTC
-	13	TRBV7-3	-	TRBJ2-3	CASSLKGADTQYF	TGTGCCAGCAGCTTAAAGGGGGCAGATACGCAGTATTTT